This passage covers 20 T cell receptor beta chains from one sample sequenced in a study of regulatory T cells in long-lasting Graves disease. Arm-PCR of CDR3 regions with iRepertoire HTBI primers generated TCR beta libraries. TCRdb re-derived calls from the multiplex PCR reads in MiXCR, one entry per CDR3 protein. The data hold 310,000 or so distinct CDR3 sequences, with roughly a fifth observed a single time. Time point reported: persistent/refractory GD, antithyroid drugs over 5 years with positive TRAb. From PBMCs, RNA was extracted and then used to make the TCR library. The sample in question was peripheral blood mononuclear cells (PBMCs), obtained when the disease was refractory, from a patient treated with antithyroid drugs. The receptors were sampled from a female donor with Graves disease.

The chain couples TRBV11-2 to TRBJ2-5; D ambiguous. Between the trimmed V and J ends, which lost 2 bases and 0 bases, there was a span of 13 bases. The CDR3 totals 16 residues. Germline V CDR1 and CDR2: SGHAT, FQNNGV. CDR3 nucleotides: TGTGCCAGCAGCTTATATCCTGACGCGTACCAAGAGACCCAGTACTTC. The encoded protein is CASSLYPDAYQETQYF. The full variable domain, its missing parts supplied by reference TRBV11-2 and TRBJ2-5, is EAGVAQSPRYKIIEKRQSVAFWCNPISGHATLYWYQQILGQGPKLLIQFQNNGVVDDSQLPKDRFSAERLKGVDSTLKIQPAKLEDSAVYLCASSLYPDAYQETQYFGPGTRLLVL.

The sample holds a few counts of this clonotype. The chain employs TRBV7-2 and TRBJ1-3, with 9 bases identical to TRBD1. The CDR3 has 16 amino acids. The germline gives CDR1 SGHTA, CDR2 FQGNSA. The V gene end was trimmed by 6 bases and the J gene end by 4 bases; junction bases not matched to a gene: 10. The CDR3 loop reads CASSQGTGHPGNTIYF. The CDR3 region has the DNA TGTGCCAGCAGTCAAGGGACAGGGCATCCCGGAAACACCATATATTTT. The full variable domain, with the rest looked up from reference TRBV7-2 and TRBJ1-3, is GAGVSQSPSNKVTEKGKDVELRCDPISGHTALYWYRQSLGQGLEFLIYFQGNSAPDKSGLPSDRFSAERTGGSVSTLTIQRTQQEDSAVYLCASSQGTGHPGNTIYFGEGSWLTVV.

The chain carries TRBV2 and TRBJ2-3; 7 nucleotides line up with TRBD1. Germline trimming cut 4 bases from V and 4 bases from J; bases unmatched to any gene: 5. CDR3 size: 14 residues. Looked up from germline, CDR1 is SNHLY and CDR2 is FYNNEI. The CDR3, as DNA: TGTGCCAGCAGTGTGACAGGGCACGCAGATACGCAGTATTTT. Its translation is CASSVTGHADTQYF.

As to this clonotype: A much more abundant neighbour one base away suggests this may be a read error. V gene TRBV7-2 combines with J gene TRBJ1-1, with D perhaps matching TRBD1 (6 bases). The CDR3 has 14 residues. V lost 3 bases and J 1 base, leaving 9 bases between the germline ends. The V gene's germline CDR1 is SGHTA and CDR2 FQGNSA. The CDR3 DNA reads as TGTGCCAGCAGCTTCTCGACAGGGAACACTGAAGCTTTCTTT. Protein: CASSFSTGNTEAFF.

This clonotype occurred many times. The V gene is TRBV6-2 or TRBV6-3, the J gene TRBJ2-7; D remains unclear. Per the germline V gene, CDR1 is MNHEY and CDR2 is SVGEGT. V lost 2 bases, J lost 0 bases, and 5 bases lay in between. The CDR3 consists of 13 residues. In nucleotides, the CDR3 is TGTGCCAGCAGTTACACCGCCTCCTACGAGCAGTACTTC. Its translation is CASSYTASYEQYF.

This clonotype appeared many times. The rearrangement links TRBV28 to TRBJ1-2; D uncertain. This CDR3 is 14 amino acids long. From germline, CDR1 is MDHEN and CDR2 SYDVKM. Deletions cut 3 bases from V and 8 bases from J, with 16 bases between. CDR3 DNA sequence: TGTGCCAGCAGTTTTGGGATCACTTGGCGGGGCTACACCTTC. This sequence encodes CASSFGITWRGYTF.

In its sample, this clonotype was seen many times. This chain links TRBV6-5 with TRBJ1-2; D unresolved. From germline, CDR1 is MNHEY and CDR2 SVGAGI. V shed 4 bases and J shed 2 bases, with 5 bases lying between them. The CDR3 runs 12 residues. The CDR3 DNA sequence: TGTGCCAGCAGTTCCGGGAACTATGGCTACACCTTC. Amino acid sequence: CASSSGNYGYTF.

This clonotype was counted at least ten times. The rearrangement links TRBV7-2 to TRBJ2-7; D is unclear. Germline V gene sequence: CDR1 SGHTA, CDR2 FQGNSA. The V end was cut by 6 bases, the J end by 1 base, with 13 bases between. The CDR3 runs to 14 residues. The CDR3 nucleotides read TGTGCCAGCAGTGGTGCCCCCTCATCCTACGAGCAGTACTTC. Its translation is CASSGAPSSYEQYF. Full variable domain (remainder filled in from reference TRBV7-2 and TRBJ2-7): GAGVSQSPSNKVTEKGKDVELRCDPISGHTALYWYRQSLGQGLEFLIYFQGNSAPDKSGLPSDRFSAERTGGSVSTLTIQRTQQEDSAVYLCASSGAPSSYEQYFGPGTRLTVT.

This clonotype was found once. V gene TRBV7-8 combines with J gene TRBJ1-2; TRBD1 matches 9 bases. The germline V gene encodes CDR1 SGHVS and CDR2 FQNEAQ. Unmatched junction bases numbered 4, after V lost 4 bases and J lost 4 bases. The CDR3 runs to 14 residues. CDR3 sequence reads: CASSSAGQGYGYTF. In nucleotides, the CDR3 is TGTGCCAGCAGCTCCGCGGGACAGGGCTATGGCTACACCTTC.

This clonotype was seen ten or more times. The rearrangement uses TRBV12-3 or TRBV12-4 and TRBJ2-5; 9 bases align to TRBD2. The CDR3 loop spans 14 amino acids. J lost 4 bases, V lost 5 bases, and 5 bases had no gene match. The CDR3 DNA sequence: TGTGCCAGCAGTCAGACTAGCGGAATAGAGACCCAGTACTTC. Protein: CASSQTSGIETQYF.

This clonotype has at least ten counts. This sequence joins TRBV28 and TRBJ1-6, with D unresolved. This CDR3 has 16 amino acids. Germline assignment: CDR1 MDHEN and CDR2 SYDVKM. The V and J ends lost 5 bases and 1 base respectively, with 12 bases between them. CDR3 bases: TGTGCCAGCAGTCCCTTTGGAAGGTCCTATAATTCACCCCTCCACTTT. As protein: CASSPFGRSYNSPLHF. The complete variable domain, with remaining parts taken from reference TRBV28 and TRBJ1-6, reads DVKVTQSSRYLVKRTGEKVFLECVQDMDHENMFWYRQDPGLGLRLIYFSYDVKMKEKGDIPEGYSVSREKKERFSLILESASTNQTSMYLCASSPFGRSYNSPLHFGNGTRLTVT.

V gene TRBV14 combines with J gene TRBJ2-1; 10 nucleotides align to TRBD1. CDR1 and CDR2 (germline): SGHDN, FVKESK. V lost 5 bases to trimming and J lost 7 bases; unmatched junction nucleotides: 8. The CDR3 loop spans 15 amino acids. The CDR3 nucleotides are TGTGCCAGCAGCAGCGGGACAGGGGTGTGGAATGAGCAGTTCTTC. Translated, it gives CASSSGTGVWNEQFF.

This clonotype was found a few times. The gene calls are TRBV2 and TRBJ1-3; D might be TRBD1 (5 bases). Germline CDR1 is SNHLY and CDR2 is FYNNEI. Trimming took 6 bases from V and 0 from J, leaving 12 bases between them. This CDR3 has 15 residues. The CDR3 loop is CASSTTGDSGNTIYF. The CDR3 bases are TGTGCCAGCAGCACTACAGGAGACTCTGGAAACACCATATATTTT.

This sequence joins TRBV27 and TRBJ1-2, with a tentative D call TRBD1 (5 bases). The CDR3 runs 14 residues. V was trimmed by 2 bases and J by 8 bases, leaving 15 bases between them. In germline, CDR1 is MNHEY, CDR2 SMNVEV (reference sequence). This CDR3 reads CASSLRGSLDGYTF. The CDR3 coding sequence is TGTGCCAGCAGTTTACGGGGCAGCCTCGACGGCTACACCTTC.

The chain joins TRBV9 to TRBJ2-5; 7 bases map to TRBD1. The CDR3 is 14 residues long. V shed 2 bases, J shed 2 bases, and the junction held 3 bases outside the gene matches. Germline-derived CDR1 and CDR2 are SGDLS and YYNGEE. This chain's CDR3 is CASSVNRGQETQYF. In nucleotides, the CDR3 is TGTGCCAGCAGCGTCAACAGGGGACAAGAGACCCAGTACTTC.

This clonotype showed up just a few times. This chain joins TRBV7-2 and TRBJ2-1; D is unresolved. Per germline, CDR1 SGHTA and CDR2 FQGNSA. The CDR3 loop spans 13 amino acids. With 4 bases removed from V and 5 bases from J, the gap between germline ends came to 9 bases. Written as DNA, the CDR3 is TGTGCCAGCAGCTACCTCGGCGACAATGAGCAGTTCTTC. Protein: CASSYLGDNEQFF.

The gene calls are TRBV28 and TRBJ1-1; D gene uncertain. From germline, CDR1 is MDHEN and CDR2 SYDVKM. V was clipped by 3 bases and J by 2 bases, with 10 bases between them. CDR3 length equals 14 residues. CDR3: CASSFMVGNTEAFF. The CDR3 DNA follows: TGTGCCAGCAGTTTTATGGTGGGAAACACTGAAGCTTTCTTT.

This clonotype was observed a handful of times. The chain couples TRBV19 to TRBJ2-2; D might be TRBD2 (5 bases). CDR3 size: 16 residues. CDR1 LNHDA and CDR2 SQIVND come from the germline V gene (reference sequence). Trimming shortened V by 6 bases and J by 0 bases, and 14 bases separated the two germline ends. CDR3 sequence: CASRITGSSNTGELFF. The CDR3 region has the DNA TGTGCCAGTAGAATAACGGGGAGTTCGAACACCGGGGAGCTGTTTTTT.

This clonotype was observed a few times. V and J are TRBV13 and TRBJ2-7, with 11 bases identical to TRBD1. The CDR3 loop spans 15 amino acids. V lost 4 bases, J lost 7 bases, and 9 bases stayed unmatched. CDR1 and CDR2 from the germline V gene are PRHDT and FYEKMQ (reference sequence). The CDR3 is CASSSGDRGFLEQYF. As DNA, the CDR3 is TGTGCCAGCAGCTCCGGGGACAGGGGGTTTTTGGAGCAGTACTTC.

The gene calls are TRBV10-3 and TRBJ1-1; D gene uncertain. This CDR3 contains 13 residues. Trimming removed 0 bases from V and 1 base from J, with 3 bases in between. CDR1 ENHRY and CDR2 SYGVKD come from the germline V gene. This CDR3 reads CAISESRNTEAFF. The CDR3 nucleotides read TGTGCCATCAGTGAGTCCAGGAACACTGAAGCTTTCTTT.